The T cell receptor (beta chain) described here comes from a study of T-cell reconstitution after alpha-beta-depleted transplantation in children. Whole-study results and caveats: Newly produced T cells mostly accounted for T-cell counts and diversity one year post-transplant. Some patients' high day-60 TCRbeta diversity was traced to surviving recipient T cells and thymic progenitors. Reports say that about two months after transplant, the alpha-beta T cells came out of several hundred graft clones that had expanded.

This clonotype was found a few times. Its antigen is currently unknown. Preparation of the TCRbeta library involved a method that used unique molecular identifiers. MiXCR, run by TCRdb on the PCR reads, gives a single entry per CDR3 protein. The sample shows about 580,000 distinct CDR3 sequences, more than 20% of them seen only once. Germline assignment: CDR1 LNHNV and CDR2 YYDKDF (reference sequence). CDR3 size: 16 residues. Trimming shortened V by 5 bases and J by 0 bases, and 16 bases separated the two germline ends. The TCR comes from a boy in the first two years of life who had a stem cell transplant for acute myeloid leukemia, so the T cells may come from the graft donor. The material was PBMCs, mostly from graft donor cells, obtained 360 days after TCRalphabeta/CD19-depleted stem cell transplant. This chain joins TRBV15 and TRBJ1-2; tentatively, D is TRBD1 (6 bases). The CDR3 DNA is TGTGCCACCAGCCCGGAGCCGGACAGACCTAACTATGGCTACACCTTC. It yields the protein CATSPEPDRPNYGYTF.